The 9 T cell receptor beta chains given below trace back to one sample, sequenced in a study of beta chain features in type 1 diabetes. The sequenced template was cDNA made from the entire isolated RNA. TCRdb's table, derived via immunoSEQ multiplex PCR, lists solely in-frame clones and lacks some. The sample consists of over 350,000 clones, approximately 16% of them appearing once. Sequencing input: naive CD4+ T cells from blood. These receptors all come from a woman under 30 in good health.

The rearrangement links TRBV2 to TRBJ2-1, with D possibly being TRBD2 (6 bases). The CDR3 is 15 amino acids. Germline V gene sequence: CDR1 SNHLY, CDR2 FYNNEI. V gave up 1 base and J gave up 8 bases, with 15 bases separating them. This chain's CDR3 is CASSEGRALLDEQFF. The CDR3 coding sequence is TGTGCCAGCAGTGAAGGGAGGGCTCTCCTCGATGAGCAGTTCTTC.

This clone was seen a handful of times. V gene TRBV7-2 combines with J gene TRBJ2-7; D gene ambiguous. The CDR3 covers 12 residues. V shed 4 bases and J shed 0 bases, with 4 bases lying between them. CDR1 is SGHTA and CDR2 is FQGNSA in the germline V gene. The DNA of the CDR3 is TGTGCCAGCAGCTGGAGCTCCTACGAGCAGTACTTC. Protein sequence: CASSWSSYEQYF.

The CDR3 reads CASSYRRGRPVYGYTF. In nucleotides, the CDR3 is TGTGCCAGCAGTTACCGGAGGGGGCGCCCCGTCTATGGCTACACCTTC. The chain joins TRBV6-5 to TRBJ1-2, with 7 bases aligning to TRBD1. Germline-derived CDR1 and CDR2 are MNHEY and SVGAGI. CDR3 size: 16 residues. After removal of 2 bases from V and 4 bases from J, the junction contained 10 bases not matched to a gene.

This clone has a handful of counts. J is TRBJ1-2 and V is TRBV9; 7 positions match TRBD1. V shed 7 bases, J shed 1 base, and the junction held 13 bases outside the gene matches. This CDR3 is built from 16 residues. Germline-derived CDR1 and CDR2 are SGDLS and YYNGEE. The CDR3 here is CASSTAGQRYNYGYTF. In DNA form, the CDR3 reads TGTGCCAGCTCCACCGCGGGACAGAGATATAACTATGGCTACACCTTC.

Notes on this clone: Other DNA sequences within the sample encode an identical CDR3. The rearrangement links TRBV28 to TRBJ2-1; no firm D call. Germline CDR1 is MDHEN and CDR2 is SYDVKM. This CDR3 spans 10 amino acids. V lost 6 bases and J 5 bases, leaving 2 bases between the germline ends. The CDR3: CASSDNEQFF. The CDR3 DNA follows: TGTGCCAGCAGCGACAATGAGCAGTTCTTC.

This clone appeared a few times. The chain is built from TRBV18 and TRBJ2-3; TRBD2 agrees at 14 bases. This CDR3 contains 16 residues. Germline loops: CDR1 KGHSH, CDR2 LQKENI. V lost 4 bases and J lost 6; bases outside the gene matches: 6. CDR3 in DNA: TGTGCCAGCTCACTACGGACTAGCGGGAGGACTGATACGCAGTATTTT. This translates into CASSLRTSGRTDTQYF.

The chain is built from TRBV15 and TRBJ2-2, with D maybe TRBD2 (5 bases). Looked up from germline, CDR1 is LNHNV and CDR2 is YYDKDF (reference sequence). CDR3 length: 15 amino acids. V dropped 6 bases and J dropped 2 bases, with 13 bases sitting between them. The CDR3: CATSPTITNTGELFF. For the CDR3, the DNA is TGTGCCACCAGTCCGACTATAACTAACACCGGGGAGCTGTTTTTT.

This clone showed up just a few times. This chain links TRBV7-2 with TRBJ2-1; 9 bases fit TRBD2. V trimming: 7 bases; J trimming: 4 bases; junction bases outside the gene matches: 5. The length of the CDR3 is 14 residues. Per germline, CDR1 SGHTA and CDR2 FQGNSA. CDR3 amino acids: CASTRLADYNEQFF. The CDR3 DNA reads TGTGCCAGCACCCGACTAGCGGATTACAATGAGCAGTTCTTC.

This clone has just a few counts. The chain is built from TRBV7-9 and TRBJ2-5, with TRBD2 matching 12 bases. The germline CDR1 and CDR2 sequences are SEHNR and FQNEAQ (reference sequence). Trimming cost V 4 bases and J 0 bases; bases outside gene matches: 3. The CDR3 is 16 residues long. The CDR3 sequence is CASSYGLAGNQETQYF. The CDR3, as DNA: TGTGCCAGCAGCTACGGACTAGCGGGGAACCAAGAGACCCAGTACTTC.